A single sample gave rise to the 28 T cell receptor beta chains below, sequenced in a study of read filtering for tumor transcriptome and immune sequencing. From roughly 390 ng of RNA, a library with molecular barcoded alpha/delta and beta/gamma adaptors was made. One entry per CDR3 protein, called by TCRdb with MiXCR from the reads. The table records about 23,000 distinct CDR3 sequences, roughly an eighth of them present only once. The sequencing input was a population of CD138-negative cells sorted from bone marrow. Source of these receptors: a donor aged 40 or older with multiple myeloma.

At least ten counts were recorded for this clonotype. The chain couples TRBV4-1 to TRBJ2-7, with D maybe TRBD2 (6 bases). Germline loops: CDR1 MGHRA, CDR2 YSYEKL. This CDR3 contains 14 residues. V was clipped by 4 bases and J by 4 bases, with 14 bases between them. The CDR3: CASSRGGIGYEQYF. As DNA, the CDR3 is TGCGCCAGCAGCCGCGGCGGGATCGGGTACGAGCAGTACTTC.

The table lists this clonotype with many counts. V and J are TRBV12-3 or TRBV12-4 and TRBJ1-1; TRBD1 is a possible D gene (6 bases). Between the trimmed V and J ends, which lost 6 bases and 6 bases, there was a span of 8 bases. The CDR3 sequence is 11 residues long. In nucleotides, the CDR3 is TGTGCCAGCAGCCCAGGGGCTGAAGCTTTCTTT. Protein sequence: CASSPGAEAFF.

About this clonotype: The junction departs from germline at one end; a sequencing error may be responsible. The chain joins TRBV19 to TRBJ1-5; 11 nucleotides agree with TRBD1. The CDR3 totals 16 residues. Germline assignment: CDR1 LNHDA and CDR2 SQIVND (reference sequence). DNA for the CDR3: TGTGCCAGCCGGACAGGGGGCCCCTGTAGCGATCAGCCCCAGCATTTT. As protein: CASRTGGPCSDQPQHF.

On this clonotype itself: This could be a read error, since a much larger clone is one nucleotide away. The rearrangement links TRBV7-9 to TRBJ2-1, with D perhaps matching TRBD2 (5 bases). Germline assignment: CDR1 SEHNR and CDR2 FQNEAQ (reference sequence). The CDR3 is 17 residues long. V was cut by 2 bases and J by 7 bases, with 21 bases left in between. In DNA, the CDR3 is TGTGCCAGCAGCTTAAGGACGGCTAACGGGAAGAGGAATGAGCAGTTCTTC. This codes for CASSLRTANGKRNEQFF.

There are a few counts of this clonotype. A much larger clone lies one base from this, so it may be a read error. The rearrangement uses TRBV6-2 or TRBV6-3 and TRBJ2-7, with D possibly matching TRBD2 (6 bases). CDR3 length: 15 amino acids. Trimming stripped 2 bases from V and 2 bases from J, with 13 bases between. Germline V gene lookup returns CDR1 MNHEY and CDR2 SVGEGT. The CDR3 protein is CASSYGASETYEQYF. The CDR3 DNA reads TGTGCCAGCAGTTACGGGGCTAGCGAAACCTACGAGCAGTACTTC.

The V and J genes are TRBV30 and TRBJ2-1; D is uncertain. This CDR3 comprises 11 residues. Trimming removed 0 bases from V and 13 bases from J, with 10 bases in between. Germline CDR1 and CDR2: GTSNPN and SVGIG (reference sequence). The CDR3 DNA follows: TGTGCCTGGAGTGTAGTACAGTCACAGTTCTTC. Translating it yields CAWSVVQSQFF. Full variable domain (outside the CDR3, taken from reference TRBV30 and TRBJ2-1): SQTIHQWPATLVQPVGSPLSLECTVEGTSNPNLYWYRQAAGRGLQLLFYSVGIGQISSEVPQNLSASRPQDRQFILSSKKLLLSDSGFYLCAWSVVQSQFFGPGTRLTVL.

This clonotype showed up just once. A much larger clone differs from this one at a single base, so this may be a read error. V usage is TRBV7-9 and J usage is TRBJ1-1; the D gene is possibly TRBD1 (5 bases). Germline V gives CDR1 SEHNR, CDR2 FQNEAQ (reference sequence). CDR3 length: 14 amino acids. The CDR3 spells CACRTLLGDTEAFF. In DNA form, the CDR3 reads TGTGCCTGCAGAACCCTTTTGGGGGACACTGAAGCTTTCTTT.

In this sample, this clonotype turned up many times. The rearrangement uses TRBV5-1 and TRBJ1-1; a weak D match, TRBD1 (5 bases). This CDR3 comprises 13 residues. The germline CDR1 and CDR2 sequences are SGHRS and YFSETQ. Trimming left V 6 bases short and J 1 base short, with 10 bases between. The chain's CDR3 is CASNRDRNTEAFF. As DNA, the CDR3 is TGCGCCAGCAACCGAGACAGGAACACTGAAGCTTTCTTT.

This clonotype was recorded many times. The chain couples TRBV28 to TRBJ1-5; D is unresolved. In germline, CDR1 is MDHEN, CDR2 SYDVKM. The CDR3 runs to 17 residues. With 6 bases removed from V and 3 bases from J, the gap between germline ends came to 21 bases. The CDR3 is CASSSARANFFNQPQHF. Here the CDR3 DNA reads TGTGCCAGCAGCAGCGCCCGGGCCAACTTCTTCAATCAGCCCCAGCATTTT.

Comment on this clonotype: A much larger clonotype is one base distant, so this may be a read error. The V and J genes are TRBV11-2 and TRBJ2-2; the match to TRBD2 covers 7 bases. CDR1 is SGHAT and CDR2 is FQNNGV in the germline V gene. V was pared by 1 base and J by 8 bases, with 10 bases of the junction left unmatched. The CDR3 runs to 16 residues. CDR3 in DNA: TGTGCCAGCAGCTTAGCGGGCTGGGAGGGCTTGGGGGAGCTGTTTTTT. Translating gives CASSLAGWEGLGELFF. Variable domain in full (rest from reference TRBV11-2 and TRBJ2-2): EAGVAQSPRYKIIEKRQSVAFWCNPISGHATLYWYQQILGQGPKLLIQFQNNGVVDDSQLPKDRFSAERLKGVDSTLKIQPAKLEDSAVYLCASSLAGWEGLGELFFGEGSRLTVL.

This clonotype has at least ten counts. The chain combines TRBV4-1 with TRBJ2-2, with D uncertain. Germline-derived CDR1 and CDR2 are MGHRA and YSYEKL. The CDR3 contains 16 residues. Between the trimmed V and J ends, which lost 2 bases and 0 bases, there was a span of 10 bases. CDR3 sequence: CASSQKSDTNTGELFF. The CDR3 DNA follows: TGCGCCAGCAGCCAAAAAAGCGATACGAACACCGGGGAGCTGTTTTTT.

This clonotype was counted a few times. This sequence joins TRBV29-1 and TRBJ2-2; weak D call: TRBD2 (5 bases). The CDR3 sequence is 15 residues long. V lost 3 bases to trimming and J lost 0 bases, with 11 bases between them. CDR1 SQVTM and CDR2 ANQGSEA come from the germline V gene. This chain's CDR3 is CSVESGGSNTGELFF. CDR3 sequence (DNA): TGCAGCGTTGAGTCAGGCGGGTCGAACACCGGGGAGCTGTTTTTT.

To note about this clonotype: Relative to the germline gene, one junction end is altered; a read error may explain this. V and J are TRBV7-7 and TRBJ2-2; weak D call: TRBD2 (6 bases). CDR3 length equals 16 residues. Germline V lookup: CDR1 SSHAT, CDR2 FNYEAQ (reference sequence). The CDR3 DNA is TGTGCTAGCAGCTTAGCTGGGCCCCGGGGGACCGGGGAGCTGTTTTTT. It codes for CASSLAGPRGTGELFF. Drawing the rest from reference TRBV7-7 and TRBJ2-2, the complete variable domain is GAGVSQSPRYKVTKRGQDVTLRCDPISSHATLYWYQQALGQGPEFLTYFNYEAQPDKSGLPSDRFSAERPEGSISTLTIQRTEQRDSAMYRCASSLAGPRGTGELFFGEGSRLTVL.

This clonotype was observed at least ten times. V gene TRBV29-1 combines with J gene TRBJ1-1; maybe TRBD1 (5 bases). Germline V gene data show CDR1 as SQVTM and CDR2 as ANQGSEA. The CDR3 covers 15 residues. V lost 1 base, J lost 0 bases, and 12 bases lay in between. The CDR3 sequence: CSVEGTGRMNTEAFF. CDR3 sequence (DNA): TGCAGCGTTGAAGGCACAGGACGCATGAACACTGAAGCTTTCTTT. Together with reference TRBV29-1 and TRBJ1-1, the CDR3 gives the full variable domain: SAVISQKPSRDICQRGTSLTIQCQVDSQVTMMFWYRQQPGQSLTLIATANQGSEATYESGFVIDKFPISRPNLTFSTLTVSNMSPEDSSIYLCSVEGTGRMNTEAFFGQGTRLTVV.

This clonotype came up a few times. The chain recombines TRBV29-1 with TRBJ2-3; D gene uncertain. CDR1 is SQVTM and CDR2 is ANQGSEA in the germline V gene. V was pared by 6 bases and J by 2 bases, with 15 bases between. The length of the CDR3 is 14 residues. The CDR3: CSVHGQMPTDTQYF. In DNA, the CDR3 is TGCAGCGTCCACGGGCAGATGCCCACAGATACGCAGTATTTT.

In regard to this clonotype: Since a far larger clone is one base different, this is likely a read error. The V and J genes are TRBV4-2 and TRBJ2-3; a possible D gene is TRBD1 (5 bases). The germline gives CDR1 LGHNA, CDR2 YNFKEQ. This CDR3 has 15 amino acids. The CDR3 DNA sequence: TGTGCCAGCAGCCCCGGACATACTGTCACAGATACGCTGTATTTT. Translating it yields CASSPGHTVTDTLYF.

To note about this clonotype: A much larger clone differs by one base, so this may be a read error. V and J are TRBV29-1 and TRBJ2-7; the match to TRBD1 covers 8 bases. J was trimmed by 2 bases and V by 7 bases; bases with no gene match: 7. Germline V gene data show CDR1 as SQVTM and CDR2 as ANQGSEA. CDR3 size: 13 residues. Here the CDR3 DNA reads TGCAGCGCTGTCGGGACAGGTGCCTACGAGCAGTACTTC. Residues: CSAVGTGAYEQYF.

This clonotype was detected many times. The CDR3 region is CASSLGLAGGETQYF. As DNA, the CDR3 is TGCGCCAGCAGCTTGGGACTAGCGGGAGGAGAGACCCAGTACTTC. The chain couples TRBV5-1 to TRBJ2-5; 13 bases map to TRBD2. V was clipped by 0 bases and J by 4 bases; unmatched bases: 0. This CDR3 has 15 residues. Germline V gene sequence: CDR1 SGHRS, CDR2 YFSETQ.

This clonotype showed up just a few times. The genes are TRBV12-3 or TRBV12-4 and TRBJ2-4, with D perhaps TRBD2 (7 bases). This CDR3 comprises 15 residues. The V end lost 2 bases, the J end lost 6 bases, and 14 bases lay between the germline ends. The CDR3 DNA is TGTGCCAGCAGTTTACGGGGGGACAACCTAAACATTCAGTACTTC. Protein: CASSLRGDNLNIQYF.

The table lists this clonotype with many counts. The rearrangement uses TRBV20-1 and TRBJ2-7; D is unresolved. Germline assignment: CDR1 DFQATT and CDR2 SNEGSKA (reference sequence). This CDR3 has 13 amino acids. V shed 3 bases and J shed 3 bases, with 12 bases lying between them. The CDR3 DNA reads as TGCAGTGCTAGTAGGCTCAATTACTACGAGCAGTACTTC. Amino acid sequence: CSASRLNYYEQYF.

This clonotype was seen ten or more times. J is TRBJ2-4 and V is TRBV27; TRBD2 matches at 9 bases. Germline trimming cut 4 bases from V and 7 bases from J; bases unmatched to any gene: 8. The CDR3 totals 15 residues. The germline V gene encodes CDR1 MNHEY and CDR2 SMNVEV (reference sequence). The CDR3 coding sequence is TGTGCCAGCAGTTGGGGCGGGAGGGAGTCGAACATTCAGTACTTC. This gives the protein CASSWGGRESNIQYF.

J is TRBJ2-5 and V is TRBV29-1, with a tentative D call TRBD2 (6 bases). Deletions cut 8 bases from V and 5 bases from J, with 21 bases between. CDR1 is SQVTM, CDR2 ANQGSEA, per germline. This CDR3 region has 14 residues. The CDR3: CSLRGGYGGETQYF. CDR3 nucleotides: TGCAGCCTCCGAGGAGGGTACGGAGGGGAGACCCAGTACTTC.

With regard to this clonotype: This could be a read error, since a much larger clone is one nucleotide away. The chain links TRBV28 to TRBJ2-7, with D possibly matching TRBD2 (5 bases). The CDR3 covers 13 residues. Trimming took 5 bases from V and 6 from J, leaving 14 bases between them. The V gene's germline CDR1 is MDHEN and CDR2 SYDVKM. CDR3 sequence (DNA): TGTGCCAGCAGTCCCCTACTGGCGGGCGAGCAGTACTTC. Its protein product is CASSPLLAGEQYF. The entire variable domain, with the rest obtained from reference TRBV28 and TRBJ2-7, is as follows: DVKVTQSSRYLVKRTGEKVFLECVQDMDHENMFWYRQDPGLGLRLIYFSYDVKMKEKGDIPEGYSVSREKKERFSLILESASTNQTSMYLCASSPLLAGEQYFGPGTRLTVT.

This clonotype has only a few counts. CDR3 protein: CSARDLGSPGTDTQYF. CDR3 sequence (DNA): TGCAGTGCTAGAGATCTAGGCTCCCCCGGGACAGATACGCAGTATTTT. The rearrangement uses TRBV20-1 and TRBJ2-3; no firm D call. Trimming took off 0 bases at V and 3 bases at J, with 16 bases between the two ends. The CDR3 is 16 residues long. Germline V lookup: CDR1 DFQATT, CDR2 SNEGSKA (reference sequence).

V and J are TRBV28 and TRBJ2-1, with 9 bases identical to TRBD2. CDR1 MDHEN and CDR2 SYDVKM come from the germline V gene. The CDR3 spans 16 residues. Losses at the gene ends were 7 bases for V and 4 bases for J; bases not matched to a gene: 11. The CDR3 DNA sequence: TGTGCCAGCAACTCCCCCTTAGCGGGAGCTTACAATGAGCAGTTCTTC. The encoded protein is CASNSPLAGAYNEQFF.

This clonotype came up many times. The chain links TRBV12-3 or TRBV12-4 to TRBJ1-1; D is possibly TRBD1 (5 bases). This CDR3 is 13 amino acids long. V dropped 2 bases and J dropped 4 bases, with 8 bases sitting between them. Here the CDR3 DNA reads TGTGCCAGCAGTTTATCGCAGGGCACTGAAGCTTTCTTT. Amino acids: CASSLSQGTEAFF.

This clonotype showed up many times. This chain links TRBV20-1 with TRBJ2-1; 12 nucleotides line up with TRBD1. V lost 4 bases to trimming and J lost 10 bases; unmatched junction nucleotides: 8. CDR1 and CDR2 (germline): DFQATT, SNEGSKA (reference sequence). The CDR3 consists of 14 residues. The CDR3 sequence is CSAKMGQGAREQFF. CDR3 nucleotides: TGCAGTGCTAAAATGGGACAGGGGGCGCGAGAGCAGTTCTTC.

Points on this clonotype: This clone may be a read error of a much larger clone one base away. The chain joins TRBV28 to TRBJ2-1; 10 bases align to TRBD2. Germline values: CDR1 MDHEN, CDR2 SYDVKM. V trimming: 8 bases; J trimming: 7 bases; junction bases outside the gene matches: 11. This CDR3 contains 15 residues. The CDR3 DNA sequence: TGTGCCAGCGGTTCGGGACTAGCGTGGGAAAATGAGCAGTTCTTC. It specifies CASGSGLAWENEQFF.